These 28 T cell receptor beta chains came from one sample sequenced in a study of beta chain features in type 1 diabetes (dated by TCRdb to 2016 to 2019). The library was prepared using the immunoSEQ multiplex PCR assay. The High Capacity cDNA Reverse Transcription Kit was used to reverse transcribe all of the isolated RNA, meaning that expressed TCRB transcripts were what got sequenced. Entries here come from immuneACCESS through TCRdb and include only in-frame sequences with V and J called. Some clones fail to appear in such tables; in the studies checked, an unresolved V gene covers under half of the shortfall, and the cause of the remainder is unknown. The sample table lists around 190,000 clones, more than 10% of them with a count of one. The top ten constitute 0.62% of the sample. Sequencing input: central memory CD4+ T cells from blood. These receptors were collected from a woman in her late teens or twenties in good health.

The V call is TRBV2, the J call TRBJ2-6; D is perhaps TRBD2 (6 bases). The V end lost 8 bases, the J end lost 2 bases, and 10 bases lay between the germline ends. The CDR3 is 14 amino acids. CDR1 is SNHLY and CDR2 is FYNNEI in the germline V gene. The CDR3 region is CASRGGTGANVLTF. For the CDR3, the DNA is TGTGCCAGCCGGGGCGGGACTGGGGCCAACGTCCTGACTTTC.

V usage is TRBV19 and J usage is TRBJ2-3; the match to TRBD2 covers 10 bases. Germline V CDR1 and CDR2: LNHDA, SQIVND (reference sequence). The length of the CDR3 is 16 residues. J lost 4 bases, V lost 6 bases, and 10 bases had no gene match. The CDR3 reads CASRSAGGPLADTQYF. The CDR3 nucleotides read TGTGCCAGTAGGTCAGCGGGAGGGCCGCTAGCAGATACGCAGTATTTT. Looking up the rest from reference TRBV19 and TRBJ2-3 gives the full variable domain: DGGITQSPKYLFRKEGQNVTLSCEQNLNHDAMYWYRQDPGQGLRLIYYSQIVNDFQKGDIAEGYSVSREKKESFPLTVTSAQKNPTAFYLCASRSAGGPLADTQYFGPGTRLTVL.

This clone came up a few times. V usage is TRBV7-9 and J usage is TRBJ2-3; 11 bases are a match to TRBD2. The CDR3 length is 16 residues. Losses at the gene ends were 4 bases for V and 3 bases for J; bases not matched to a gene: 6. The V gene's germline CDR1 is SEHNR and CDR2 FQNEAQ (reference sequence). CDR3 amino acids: CASSSTTSGRTDTQYF. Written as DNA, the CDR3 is TGTGCCAGCAGCTCCACCACTAGCGGGAGAACAGATACGCAGTATTTT.

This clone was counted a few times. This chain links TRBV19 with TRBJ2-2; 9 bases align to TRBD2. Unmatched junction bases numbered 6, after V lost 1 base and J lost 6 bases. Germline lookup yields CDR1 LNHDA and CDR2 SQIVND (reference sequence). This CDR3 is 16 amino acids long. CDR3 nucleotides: TGTGCCAGTAGTATAGTGGCGGGAGGGCCCTCCGGGGAGCTGTTTTTT. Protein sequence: CASSIVAGGPSGELFF.

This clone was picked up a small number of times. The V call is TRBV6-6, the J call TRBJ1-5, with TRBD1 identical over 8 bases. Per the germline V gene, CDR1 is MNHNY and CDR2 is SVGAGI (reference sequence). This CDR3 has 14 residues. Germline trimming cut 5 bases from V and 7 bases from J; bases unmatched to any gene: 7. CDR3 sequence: CASSPGTGGQPQHF. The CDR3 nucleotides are TGTGCCAGCAGTCCCGGGACAGGAGGACAGCCCCAGCATTTT.

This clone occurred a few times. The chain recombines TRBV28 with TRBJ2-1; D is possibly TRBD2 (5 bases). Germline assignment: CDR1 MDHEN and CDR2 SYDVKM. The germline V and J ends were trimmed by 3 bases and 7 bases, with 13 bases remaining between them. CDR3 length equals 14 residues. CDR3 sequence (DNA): TGTGCCAGCAGTTTTAGTTTCGGGATGAATGAGCAGTTCTTC. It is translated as CASSFSFGMNEQFF. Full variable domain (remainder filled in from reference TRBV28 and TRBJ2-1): DVKVTQSSRYLVKRTGEKVFLECVQDMDHENMFWYRQDPGLGLRLIYFSYDVKMKEKGDIPEGYSVSREKKERFSLILESASTNQTSMYLCASSFSFGMNEQFFGPGTRLTVL.

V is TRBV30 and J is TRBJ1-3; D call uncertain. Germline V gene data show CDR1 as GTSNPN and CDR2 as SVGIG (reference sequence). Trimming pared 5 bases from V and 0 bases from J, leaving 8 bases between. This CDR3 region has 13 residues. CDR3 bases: TGTGCCTGGTTGGAGGGCTCTGGAAACACCATATATTTT. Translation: CAWLEGSGNTIYF.

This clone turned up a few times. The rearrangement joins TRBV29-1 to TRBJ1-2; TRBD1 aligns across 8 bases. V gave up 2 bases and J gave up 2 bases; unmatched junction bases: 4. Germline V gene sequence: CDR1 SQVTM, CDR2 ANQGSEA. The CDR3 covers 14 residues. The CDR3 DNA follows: TGCAGCGTTGAAACGACAGGGGACAACTATGGCTACACCTTC. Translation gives CSVETTGDNYGYTF.

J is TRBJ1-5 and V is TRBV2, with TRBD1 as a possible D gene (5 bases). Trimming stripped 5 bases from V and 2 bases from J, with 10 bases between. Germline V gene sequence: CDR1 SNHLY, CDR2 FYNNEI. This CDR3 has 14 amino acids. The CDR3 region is CASSFDRRNQPQHF. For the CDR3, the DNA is TGTGCCAGCAGTTTCGACAGACGCAATCAGCCCCAGCATTTT.

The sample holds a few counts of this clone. The CDR3 is CASSAAGRNSGANVLTF. As DNA, the CDR3 is TGTGCCAGCAGCGCGGCGGGGCGTAACTCTGGGGCCAACGTCCTGACTTTC. The chain carries TRBV11-3 and TRBJ2-6; D is possibly TRBD2 (6 bases). Looked up from germline, CDR1 is SGHNT and CDR2 is YENEEA. The CDR3 length is 17 residues. Trimming took off 5 bases at V and 0 bases at J, with 14 bases between the two ends.

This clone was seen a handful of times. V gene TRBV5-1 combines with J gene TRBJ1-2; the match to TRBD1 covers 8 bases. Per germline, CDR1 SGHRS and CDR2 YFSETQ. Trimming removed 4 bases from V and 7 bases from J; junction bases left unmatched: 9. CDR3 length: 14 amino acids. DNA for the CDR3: TGCGCCAGCAGCGTCCGGGACAGGAGTTTTGGCTACACCTTC. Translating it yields CASSVRDRSFGYTF. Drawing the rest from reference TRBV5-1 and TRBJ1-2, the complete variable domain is KAGVTQTPRYLIKTRGQQVTLSCSPISGHRSVSWYQQTPGQGLQFLFEYFSETQRNKGNFPGRFSGRQFSNSRSEMNVSTLELGDSALYLCASSVRDRSFGYTFGSGTRLTVV.

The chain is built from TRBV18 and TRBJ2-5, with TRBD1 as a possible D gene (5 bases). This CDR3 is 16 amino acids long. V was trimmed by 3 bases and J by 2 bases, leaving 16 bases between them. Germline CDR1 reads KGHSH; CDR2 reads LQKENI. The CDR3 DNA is TGTGCCAGCTCACCTTTCGAGCGTAAGGGGCAAGAGACCCAGTACTTC. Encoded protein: CASSPFERKGQETQYF.

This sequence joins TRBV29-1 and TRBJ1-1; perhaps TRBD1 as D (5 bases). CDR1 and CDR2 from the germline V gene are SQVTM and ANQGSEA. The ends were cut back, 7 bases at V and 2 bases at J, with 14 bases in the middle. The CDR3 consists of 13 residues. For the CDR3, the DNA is TGCAGCGGGGGACTGCTGATTAACACTGAAGCTTTCTTT. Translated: CSGGLLINTEAFF.

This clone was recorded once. CDR3 in DNA: TGTGCCAGCAGTGTGGGGCAGGGGGGCTCCTACGAGCAGTACTTC. Translation: CASSVGQGGSYEQYF. V is TRBV2 and J is TRBJ2-7, with a possible D match to TRBD1 (7 bases). Germline CDR1 is SNHLY and CDR2 is FYNNEI. The length of the CDR3 is 15 residues. Trimming removed 4 bases at V and 0 bases at J, with 13 bases between. The variable domain in full, completed from reference TRBV2 and TRBJ2-7, reads EPEVTQTPSHQVTQMGQEVILRCVPISNHLYFYWYRQILGQKVEFLVSFYNNEISEKSEIFDDQFSVERPDGSNFTLKIRSTKLEDSAMYFCASSVGQGGSYEQYFGPGTRLTVT.

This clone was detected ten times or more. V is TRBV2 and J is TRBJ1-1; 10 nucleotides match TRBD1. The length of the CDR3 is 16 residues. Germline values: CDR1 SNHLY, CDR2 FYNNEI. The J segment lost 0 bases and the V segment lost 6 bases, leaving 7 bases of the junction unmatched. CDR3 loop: CASRRQGASVNTEAFF. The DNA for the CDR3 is TGTGCCAGCAGAAGACAGGGGGCTTCGGTGAACACTGAAGCTTTCTTT.

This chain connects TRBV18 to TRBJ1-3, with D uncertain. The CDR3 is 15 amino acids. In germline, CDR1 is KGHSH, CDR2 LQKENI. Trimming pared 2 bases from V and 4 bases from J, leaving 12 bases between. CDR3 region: CASSPSGGKGNTIYF. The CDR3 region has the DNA TGTGCCAGCTCACCATCCGGAGGGAAGGGAAACACCATATATTTT.

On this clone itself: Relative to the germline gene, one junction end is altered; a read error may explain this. CDR3 amino acids: CASSQEMLADTQYF. Written as DNA, the CDR3 is TGCGCCAGCAGCCAAGAGATGCTGGCAGATACGCAGTATTTT. The chain combines TRBV7-2 with TRBJ2-3; D ambiguous. There are 14 residues in the CDR3. The germline V gene has CDR1 SGHTA and CDR2 FQGNSA. The full variable domain, rest sourced from reference TRBV7-2 and TRBJ2-3, is GAGVSQSPSNKVTEKGKDVELRCDPISGHTALYWYRQSLGQGLEFLIYFQGNSAPDKSGLPSDRFSAERTGGSVSTLTIQRTQQEDSAVYLCASSQEMLADTQYFGPGTRLTVL.

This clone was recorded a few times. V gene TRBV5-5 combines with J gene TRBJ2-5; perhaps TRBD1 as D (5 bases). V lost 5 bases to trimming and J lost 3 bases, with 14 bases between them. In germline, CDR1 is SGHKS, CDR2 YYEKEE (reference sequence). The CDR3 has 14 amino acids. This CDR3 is CASRDLRVEETQYF. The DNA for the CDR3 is TGTGCCAGCAGGGATCTCAGGGTTGAAGAGACCCAGTACTTC. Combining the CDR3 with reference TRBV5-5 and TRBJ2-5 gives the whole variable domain DAGVTQSPTHLIKTRGQQVTLRCSPISGHKSVSWYQQVLGQGPQFIFQYYEKEERGRGNFPDRFSARQFPNYSSELNVNALLLGDSALYLCASRDLRVEETQYFGPGTRLLVL.

In DNA form, the CDR3 reads TGCGCCAGCAGCCAAGTTAATGGGGCAAGAGGCTACACCTTC. This encodes CASSQVNGARGYTF. V usage is TRBV4-1 and J usage is TRBJ1-2, with D possibly TRBD1 on 5 matching bases. V was trimmed by 1 base and J by 8 bases, leaving 14 bases between them. Looked up from germline, CDR1 is MGHRA and CDR2 is YSYEKL. There are 14 residues in the CDR3.

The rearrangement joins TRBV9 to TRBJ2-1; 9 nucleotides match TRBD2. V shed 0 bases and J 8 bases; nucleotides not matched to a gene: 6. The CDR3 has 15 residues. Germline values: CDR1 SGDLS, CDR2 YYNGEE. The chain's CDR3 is CASSVVAGGWDEQFF. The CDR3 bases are TGTGCCAGCAGCGTAGTTGCGGGAGGGTGGGATGAGCAGTTCTTC.

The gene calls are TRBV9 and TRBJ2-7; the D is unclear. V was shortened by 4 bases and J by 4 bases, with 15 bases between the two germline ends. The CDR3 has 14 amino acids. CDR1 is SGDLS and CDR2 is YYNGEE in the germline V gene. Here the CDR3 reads CASSTRLSTYEQYF. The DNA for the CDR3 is TGTGCCAGCAGCACCCGGCTTAGCACGTACGAGCAGTACTTC.

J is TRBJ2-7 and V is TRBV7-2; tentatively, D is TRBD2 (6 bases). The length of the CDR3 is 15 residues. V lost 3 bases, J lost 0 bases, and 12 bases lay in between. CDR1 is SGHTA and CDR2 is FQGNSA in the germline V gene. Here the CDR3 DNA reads TGTGCCAGCAGCTTTAGCGGCGTAAGCTCCTACGAGCAGTACTTC. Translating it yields CASSFSGVSSYEQYF. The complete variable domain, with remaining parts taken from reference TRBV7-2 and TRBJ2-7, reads GAGVSQSPSNKVTEKGKDVELRCDPISGHTALYWYRQSLGQGLEFLIYFQGNSAPDKSGLPSDRFSAERTGGSVSTLTIQRTQQEDSAVYLCASSFSGVSSYEQYFGPGTRLTVT.

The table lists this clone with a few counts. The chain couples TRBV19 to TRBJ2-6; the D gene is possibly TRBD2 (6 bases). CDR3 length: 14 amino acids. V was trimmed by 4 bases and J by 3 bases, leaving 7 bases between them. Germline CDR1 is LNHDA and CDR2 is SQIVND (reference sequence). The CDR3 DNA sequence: TGTGCCAGTAGTACTAGCGTTGGGGCCAACGTCCTGACTTTC. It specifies CASSTSVGANVLTF.

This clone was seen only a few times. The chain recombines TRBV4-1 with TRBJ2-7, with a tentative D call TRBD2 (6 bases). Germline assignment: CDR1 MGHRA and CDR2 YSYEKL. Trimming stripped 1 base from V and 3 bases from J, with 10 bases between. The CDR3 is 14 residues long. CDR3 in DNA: TGCGCCAGCAGCCAAGCGGGAGCCCACTACGAGCAGTACTTC. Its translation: CASSQAGAHYEQYF.

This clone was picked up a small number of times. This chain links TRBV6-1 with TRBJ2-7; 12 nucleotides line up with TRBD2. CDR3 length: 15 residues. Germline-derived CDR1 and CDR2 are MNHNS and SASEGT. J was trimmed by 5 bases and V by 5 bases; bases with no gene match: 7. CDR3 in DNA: TGTGCCAGCAGTTCCGGGACTAGCGGGTATCACGAGCAGTACTTC. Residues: CASSSGTSGYHEQYF.

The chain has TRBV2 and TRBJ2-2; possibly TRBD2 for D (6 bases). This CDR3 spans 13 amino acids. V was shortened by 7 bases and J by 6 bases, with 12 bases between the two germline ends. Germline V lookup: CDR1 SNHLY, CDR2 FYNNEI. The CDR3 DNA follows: TGTGCCAGCAAGGGCAGGGAGGCCGGGGAGCTGTTTTTT. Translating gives CASKGREAGELFF.

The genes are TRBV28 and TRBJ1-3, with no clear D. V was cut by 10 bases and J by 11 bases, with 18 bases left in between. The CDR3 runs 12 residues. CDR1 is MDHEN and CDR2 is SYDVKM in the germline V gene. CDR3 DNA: TGTGCCACCGTAGAAGAAAACGCCTCCATATATTTT. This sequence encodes CATVEENASIYF.

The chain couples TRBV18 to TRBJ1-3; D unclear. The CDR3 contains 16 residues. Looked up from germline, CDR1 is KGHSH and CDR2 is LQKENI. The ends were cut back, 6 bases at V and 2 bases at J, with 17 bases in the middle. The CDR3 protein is CASSPRGSSTGNTIYF. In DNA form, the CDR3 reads TGTGCCAGCTCGCCGAGAGGGAGTTCCACTGGAAACACCATATATTTT.